These 19 T cell receptor beta chains share one sample of origin, sequenced in a study of immune cell composition in non-small cell lung cancer. Normal lung was taken at the farthest possible site, at least 3 cm from tumour. Data came from immunoSEQ multiplex PCR; TCRdb stores just in-frame clones and leaves some out. This sample carries roughly 3,400 clones, approximately 70% of them seen once, and the ten largest clones take around 5%. Sample: non-adjacent lung tissue. Every receptor here comes from a human donor with non-small cell lung cancer.

In its sample, this clone was seen a few times. The V and J genes are TRBV5-1 and TRBJ2-5; 11 bases map to TRBD2. Trimming took 0 bases from V and 5 from J; bases not matched to a gene: 0. CDR1 and CDR2 (germline): SGHRS, YFSETQ. The CDR3 contains 14 residues. The DNA of the CDR3 is TGCGCCAGCAGCTTGGGGACTAGCGGGGAGACCCAGTACTTC. This translates into CASSLGTSGETQYF.

The genes are TRBV6-6 and TRBJ1-1; weak D call: TRBD1 (6 bases). CDR1 and CDR2 from the germline V gene are MNHNY and SVGAGI (reference sequence). V was clipped by 4 bases and J by 9 bases, with 15 bases between them. The CDR3 extends over 13 amino acids. The DNA for the CDR3 is TGTGCCAGCAGTTCAGAAACAGGGTTTCAAGCTTTCTTT. Translation gives CASSSETGFQAFF.

This clone turned up a few times. This rearrangement joins TRBV5-4 to TRBJ2-7; 7 nucleotides match TRBD2. The J segment lost 0 bases and the V segment lost 4 bases, leaving 4 bases of the junction unmatched. CDR3 size: 14 residues. Germline V lookup: CDR1 SGHNT, CDR2 YYREEE (reference sequence). The CDR3 reads CASSTTGGSYEQYF. DNA of the CDR3: TGTGCCAGCAGCACCACGGGGGGCTCCTACGAGCAGTACTTC.

The V and J genes are TRBV5-1 and TRBJ2-2; 12 nucleotides line up with TRBD2. Losses at the gene ends were 5 bases for V and 1 base for J; bases not matched to a gene: 0. The CDR3 totals 15 residues. The germline V gene has CDR1 SGHRS and CDR2 YFSETQ. The CDR3 sequence: CASRLAGGNTGELFF. The CDR3 DNA is TGCGCCAGCAGACTAGCGGGGGGGAACACCGGGGAGCTGTTTTTT.

This clone was detected once. The rearrangement uses TRBV6-5 and TRBJ1-1, with D possibly being TRBD1 (6 bases). The germline CDR1 and CDR2 sequences are MNHEY and SVGAGI. This CDR3 is built from 15 residues. The V gene lost 0 bases and the J gene lost 5 bases, with 13 bases spanning the gap. Here the CDR3 DNA reads TGTGCCAGCAGTTACTCGGGAGGGGGGGTTACTGAAGCTTTCTTT. Its protein is CASSYSGGGVTEAFF.

J is TRBJ1-1 and V is TRBV11-3; D might be TRBD1 (5 bases). Germline V lookup: CDR1 SGHNT, CDR2 YENEEA. V was shortened by 1 base and J by 2 bases, with 20 bases between the two germline ends. This CDR3 is built from 18 residues. The CDR3 loop reads CASSLVVGRVTGNTEAFF. The CDR3 DNA reads TGTGCCAGCAGCTTAGTCGTGGGGCGAGTAACGGGTAACACTGAAGCTTTCTTT.

The chain combines TRBV6-5 with TRBJ1-5, with D possibly matching TRBD1 (5 bases). This CDR3 contains 15 residues. Trimming pared 2 bases from V and 7 bases from J, leaving 15 bases between. Looked up from germline, CDR1 is MNHEY and CDR2 is SVGAGI. The CDR3, as DNA: TGTGCCAGCAGTTACATCGGGGGAGGCGGACAGCCCCAGCATTTT. Translated, it gives CASSYIGGGGQPQHF.

The rearrangement uses TRBV5-1 and TRBJ2-2, with 10 bases aligning to TRBD2. The CDR3 spans 16 residues. Per germline, CDR1 SGHRS and CDR2 YFSETQ. V shed 4 bases and J 0 bases; nucleotides not matched to a gene: 3. The chain's CDR3 is CASSQTSGANTGELFF. CDR3 in DNA: TGCGCCAGCAGCCAAACTAGCGGGGCGAACACCGGGGAGCTGTTTTTT.

CDR3 loop: CASSLGRERGGELFF. Here the CDR3 DNA reads TGTGCCAGCAGCTTAGGGCGGGAGAGGGGCGGGGAGCTGTTTTTT. V and J are TRBV11-2 and TRBJ2-2; 7 bases fit TRBD2. This CDR3 has 15 amino acids. Germline V gives CDR1 SGHAT, CDR2 FQNNGV. Trimming removed 1 base from V and 7 bases from J; junction bases left unmatched: 6.

V and J are TRBV18 and TRBJ1-1, with TRBD1 identical over 8 bases. The CDR3 length is 15 residues. V gave up 5 bases and J gave up 1 base; unmatched junction bases: 6. CDR1 is KGHSH, CDR2 LQKENI, per germline. CDR3 nucleotides: TGTGCCAGCTCAAGCTCGGACAGGGAGAACACTGAAGCTTTCTTT. Residues: CASSSSDRENTEAFF. The full variable domain, its missing parts supplied by reference TRBV18 and TRBJ1-1, is NAGVMQNPRHLVRRRGQEARLRCSPMKGHSHVYWYRQLPEEGLKFMVYLQKENIIDESGMPKERFSAEFPKEGPSILRIQQVVRGDSAAYFCASSSSDRENTEAFFGQGTRLTVV.

This clone was seen more than once but under ten times. V usage is TRBV6-6 and J usage is TRBJ2-7; 8 positions match TRBD1. This CDR3 spans 14 amino acids. The V and J ends lost 6 bases and 3 bases, in that order; junction bases with no gene match: 7. Per the germline V gene, CDR1 is MNHNY and CDR2 is SVGAGI (reference sequence). The CDR3, as DNA: TGTGCCAGCAGCCTATCAGGGGGCCTCTACGAGCAGTACTTC. Protein sequence: CASSLSGGLYEQYF.

CDR3 bases: TGTGCCAGCAGGTCTGACAGGGGAACTGGAAACACCATATATTTT. Amino acid sequence: CASRSDRGTGNTIYF. This chain uses TRBV11-1 with TRBJ1-3, with TRBD1 identical over 8 bases. CDR1 and CDR2 (germline): SGHAT, FQDESV (reference sequence). The CDR3 extends over 15 amino acids. Trimming cost V 6 bases and J 2 bases; bases outside gene matches: 6. Based on the CDR3 plus reference TRBV11-1 and TRBJ1-3, the full variable domain is EAEVAQSPRYKITEKSQAVAFWCDPISGHATLYWYRQILGQGPELLVQFQDESVVDDSQLPKDRFSAERLKGVDSTLKIQPAELGDSAMYLCASRSDRGTGNTIYFGEGSWLTVV.

The V and J genes are TRBV10-2 and TRBJ1-1; 7 bases fit TRBD1. The CDR3 has 14 amino acids. Germline V lookup: CDR1 WSHSY, CDR2 SAAADI. With V trimmed by 5 bases and J by 0 bases, 3 bases remained unmatched. The CDR3 DNA is TGCGCCAGCAGTAGAGGGGGCCTGAACACTGAAGCTTTCTTT. Translated: CASSRGGLNTEAFF.

In its sample, this clone ranks as medium-sized. In nucleotides, the CDR3 is TGTGCCAGCAGTTACCCCTCGGGACATACTCACACTGAAGCTTTCTTT. Protein sequence: CASSYPSGHTHTEAFF. The V call is TRBV6-6, the J call TRBJ1-1; possibly TRBD1 for D (6 bases). The V gene's germline CDR1 is MNHNY and CDR2 SVGAGI (reference sequence). This CDR3 comprises 16 residues. Trimming pared 2 bases from V and 3 bases from J, leaving 16 bases between.

The genes are TRBV5-8 and TRBJ2-5; 8 positions match TRBD1. Per germline, CDR1 SGHTS and CDR2 YDEGEE. Trimming removed 4 bases from V and 5 bases from J; junction bases left unmatched: 7. The CDR3 totals 14 residues. CDR3 coding DNA: TGTGCCAGCAGCCCGCGGACAGGGTACGAGACCCAGTACTTC. It translates to CASSPRTGYETQYF.

The table lists this clone with a few counts. The chain has TRBV27 and TRBJ2-1; 11 bases match TRBD2. There are 17 residues in the CDR3. V shed 3 bases, J shed 2 bases, and the junction held 6 bases outside the gene matches. Germline values: CDR1 MNHEY, CDR2 SMNVEV (reference sequence). The CDR3 sequence: CASSFSSGRATYNEQFF. In DNA, the CDR3 is TGTGCCAGCAGTTTTAGTAGCGGGAGGGCCACCTACAATGAGCAGTTCTTC.

This sequence joins TRBV28 and TRBJ1-1; D ambiguous. There are 14 residues in the CDR3. Looked up from germline, CDR1 is MDHEN and CDR2 is SYDVKM. Trimming shortened V by 3 bases and J by 1 base, and 9 bases separated the two germline ends. The CDR3 reads CASSLAGRNTEAFF. The CDR3 coding sequence is TGTGCCAGCAGTTTGGCAGGCCGGAACACTGAAGCTTTCTTT.

This chain links TRBV5-4 with TRBJ1-1, with 12 bases lining up with TRBD1. The ends lost 5 bases at V and 6 bases at J; junction bases unmatched: 5. Germline V lookup: CDR1 SGHNT, CDR2 YYREEE (reference sequence). The CDR3 has 14 residues. The CDR3 nucleotides read TGTGCCAGCAGTACCGGGACAGGGGGCTCTGAAGCTTTCTTT. Its translation is CASSTGTGGSEAFF.

This clone was seen a single time. V and J are TRBV7-3 and TRBJ2-3; no reliable D call. Trimming removed 5 bases at V and 4 bases at J, with 16 bases between. Germline V gene lookup returns CDR1 SGHTA and CDR2 FQGTGA. This CDR3 has 15 residues. The CDR3: CASSPTLSGPDTQYF. CDR3 nucleotide sequence: TGTGCCAGCAGCCCTACCCTCTCTGGTCCAGATACGCAGTATTTT.